Sequencing of this T cell receptor beta chain was carried out in a study of neoadjuvant anti-PD-1 for oral cavity cancer. Study details: Around day 43, patients without progression received a fourth nivolumab dose before surgery.

These newly diagnosed stage II-IVA oral cavity squamous cell carcinoma patients had no prior systemic or radiation treatment. Cohort: HPV-negative, locally advanced oral cavity squamous cell carcinoma patients. Assay used: immunoSEQ multiplex PCR; TCRdb lists only in-frame clones, some missing. Here the sample spans just over 6,500 clones, 47% being singletons. Study-level points and caveats: Treg/Th17 ratio rose with pretreatment blood and fell with post-treatment tumor TCRbeta clonality.

Note on this clone: Its specificity is not known.

Losses at the gene ends were 3 bases for V and 4 bases for J; bases not matched to a gene: 4. Germline CDR1 SEHNR, CDR2 FQNEAQ (reference sequence). The CDR3 runs to 15 residues. The starting material was tumor tissue, obtained before nivolumab (anti-PD-1) treatment. This sequence originates from a person between 40 and 79 years old with oral cavity squamous cell carcinoma. The chain combines TRBV7-9 with TRBJ2-2; 8 bases are shared with TRBD1. Written as DNA, the CDR3 is TGTGCCAGCAGCTTGGGACAGGTCGTCACCGGGGAGCTGTTTTTT. It codes for CASSLGQVVTGELFF.